The 22 T cell receptor beta chains in this list originate from one sample, sequenced in a study of tumour-infiltrating T cells in Burkitt lymphoma. Data came from immunoSEQ multiplex PCR; TCRdb stores just in-frame clones and leaves some out. The sample carries about 1,700 clones, about 70% recorded once. Sample: tumor tissue. The receptor source for this set is a human donor with diffuse large B-cell lymphoma.

The J gene is TRBJ2-6, the V gene TRBV11-2, with D uncertain. CDR1 is SGHAT, CDR2 FQNNGV, per germline. Trimming cost V 1 base and J 0 bases, with 7 bases left between them. The CDR3 consists of 16 residues. The CDR3, as DNA: TGTGCCAGCAGCTTAGCGGGCCTCTCTGGGGCCAACGTCCTGACTTTC. It codes for CASSLAGLSGANVLTF.

The chain combines TRBV4-3 with TRBJ2-1; D might be TRBD2 (5 bases). V was pared by 0 bases and J by 2 bases, with 8 bases between. The CDR3 contains 15 residues. From germline, CDR1 is LGHNA and CDR2 YSLEER. The CDR3 sequence is CASSQDVLAYNEQFF. DNA for the CDR3: TGCGCCAGCAGCCAAGATGTACTAGCCTACAATGAGCAGTTCTTC.

J is TRBJ1-2 and V is TRBV7-9; a possible D gene is TRBD1 (5 bases). The CDR3 loop spans 13 amino acids. CDR1 and CDR2 (germline): SEHNR, FQNEAQ (reference sequence). The V end was cut by 6 bases, the J end by 6 bases, with 14 bases between. CDR3 bases: TGTGCCAGCAGTGGGGGGACTACCCATGGCTACACCTTC. Translating it yields CASSGGTTHGYTF.

This chain joins TRBV27 and TRBJ1-1; D call uncertain. This CDR3 comprises 12 residues. Germline V CDR1 and CDR2: MNHEY, SMNVEV (reference sequence). Trimming shortened V by 9 bases and J by 3 bases, and 11 bases separated the two germline ends. The CDR3 DNA is TGTGCCAGGGTTGGGAGGCACACTGAAGCTTTCTTT. Translation: CARVGRHTEAFF.

The sample holds a few counts of this clone. The chain carries TRBV5-1 and TRBJ1-1; 7 nucleotides agree with TRBD1. The CDR3 length is 14 residues. Trimming removed 0 bases from V and 4 bases from J; junction bases left unmatched: 3. Germline V lookup: CDR1 SGHRS, CDR2 YFSETQ. CDR3 in amino acids: CASSLVGGTTEAFF. CDR3 in DNA: TGCGCCAGCAGCTTGGTAGGGGGCACCACTGAAGCTTTCTTT.

The chain employs TRBV27 and TRBJ2-3; tentative D call: TRBD1 (6 bases). The germline V and J ends were trimmed by 6 bases and 2 bases, with 18 bases remaining between them. The CDR3 runs to 16 residues. Germline-derived CDR1 and CDR2 are MNHEY and SMNVEV (reference sequence). CDR3 sequence: CASRPLDRSLTDTQYF. CDR3 coding DNA: TGTGCCAGCAGACCGCTCGACAGGTCCCTCACAGATACGCAGTATTTT.

This chain links TRBV5-1 with TRBJ1-6, with a possible D match to TRBD1 (6 bases). CDR1 SGHRS and CDR2 YFSETQ come from the germline V gene. This CDR3 has 15 residues. Trimming took off 3 bases at V and 6 bases at J, with 13 bases between the two ends. DNA of the CDR3: TGCGCCAGCAGCTCCTGGGGGCGCGGTAATTCACCCCTCCACTTT. Translation: CASSSWGRGNSPLHF. Together with reference TRBV5-1 and TRBJ1-6, the CDR3 gives the full variable domain: KAGVTQTPRYLIKTRGQQVTLSCSPISGHRSVSWYQQTPGQGLQFLFEYFSETQRNKGNFPGRFSGRQFSNSRSEMNVSTLELGDSALYLCASSSWGRGNSPLHFGNGTRLTVT.

The gene calls are TRBV18 and TRBJ2-1; 8 bases fit TRBD2. Per the germline V gene, CDR1 is KGHSH and CDR2 is LQKENI. The CDR3 contains 15 residues. V shed 7 bases and J 2 bases; nucleotides not matched to a gene: 7. The CDR3 nucleotides read TGTGCCAGCTACGCAGCGGGAGTACCCTACAATGAGCAGTTCTTC. Protein sequence: CASYAAGVPYNEQFF.

This chain uses TRBV12-5 with TRBJ2-3; 7 positions agree with TRBD2. The germline V gene has CDR1 LGHNT and CDR2 FRNRAP. There are 17 residues in the CDR3. Germline trimming cut 2 bases from V and 4 bases from J; bases unmatched to any gene: 12. This CDR3 reads CASGLKGGLDQPDTQYF. The CDR3 nucleotides read TGTGCTAGTGGTTTGAAGGGAGGGCTTGACCAGCCAGATACGCAGTATTTT.

This sequence joins TRBV4-3 and TRBJ1-1; D is undetermined. This CDR3 is built from 15 residues. Germline-derived CDR1 and CDR2 are LGHNA and YSLEER. V lost 2 bases, J lost 3 bases, and 13 bases lay in between. The CDR3 loop is CASSQSPGDYTEAFF. CDR3 sequence (DNA): TGCGCCAGCAGCCAAAGTCCGGGTGACTACACTGAAGCTTTCTTT.

The chain carries TRBV16 and TRBJ1-1; tentative D call: TRBD1 (5 bases). V was shortened by 2 bases and J by 4 bases, with 5 bases between the two germline ends. Germline V CDR1 and CDR2: KGHSY, FQNENV. The CDR3 totals 12 residues. DNA of the CDR3: TGTGCCAGCAGCCAAGGGGGCACTGAAGCTTTCTTT. It translates to CASSQGGTEAFF. Full variable domain (missing parts from reference TRBV16 and TRBJ1-1): GEEVAQTPKHLVRGEGQKAKLYCAPIKGHSYVFWYQQVLKNEFKFLISFQNENVFDETGMPKERFSAKCLPNSPCSLEIQATKLEDSAVYFCASSQGGTEAFFGQGTRLTVV.

The chain combines TRBV19 with TRBJ1-6; D remains unclear. CDR3 length: 12 residues. Germline CDR1 reads LNHDA; CDR2 reads SQIVND (reference sequence). V lost 5 bases and J 11 bases, leaving 10 bases between the germline ends. The CDR3: CASSPRGPPLHF. The CDR3 bases are TGTGCCAGTAGTCCGCGGGGTCCACCCCTCCACTTT.

The rearrangement uses TRBV27 and TRBJ1-6, with D tentatively TRBD1 (5 bases). V was clipped by 8 bases and J by 14 bases, with 13 bases between them. Germline lookup yields CDR1 MNHEY and CDR2 SMNVEV (reference sequence). The CDR3 consists of 11 residues. CDR3 loop: CASGRGPTLHF. In DNA form, the CDR3 reads TGTGCCAGCGGGCGGGGACCGACCCTCCACTTT.

J is TRBJ2-5 and V is TRBV5-6; unclear D gene. Germline V gene lookup returns CDR1 SGHDT and CDR2 YYEEEE. V lost 4 bases and J lost 7, with 8 bases in between. The CDR3 totals 11 residues. CDR3 loop: CASSASGTQYF. The DNA for the CDR3 is TGTGCCAGCAGCGCTTCAGGGACCCAGTACTTC.

This sequence joins TRBV27 and TRBJ2-2, with 11 bases that match TRBD2. This CDR3 comprises 21 residues. Trimming removed 1 base from V and 6 bases from J; junction bases left unmatched: 19. The V gene's germline CDR1 is MNHEY and CDR2 SMNVEV (reference sequence). The CDR3 coding sequence is TGTGCCAGCAGTTTATGGGTCCCGAGGACCTTGACTAGCGGGAAGGCCGGGGAGCTGTTTTTT. Translated, it gives CASSLWVPRTLTSGKAGELFF.

The chain is built from TRBV27 and TRBJ2-7; possibly TRBD2 for D (6 bases). The CDR3 has 11 residues. The germline V gene has CDR1 MNHEY and CDR2 SMNVEV (reference sequence). V dropped 8 bases and J dropped 8 bases, with 13 bases sitting between them. CDR3: CASEAGLQQYF. The CDR3 region has the DNA TGTGCCAGCGAGGCGGGGTTACAGCAGTACTTC.

The chain couples TRBV6-1 to TRBJ2-4; D gene unclear. CDR1 and CDR2 (germline): MNHNS, SASEGT. There are 16 residues in the CDR3. Trimming took 2 bases from V and 1 from J, leaving 12 bases between them. CDR3 sequence: CASSEFGPVAKNIQYF. In nucleotides, the CDR3 is TGTGCCAGCAGTGAATTTGGACCCGTGGCCAAAAACATTCAGTACTTC.

This clone showed up just a few times. One junction end disagrees with the germline gene, perhaps due to a read error. The chain employs TRBV27 and TRBJ1-6, with D possibly being TRBD1 (5 bases). CDR1 and CDR2 (germline): MNHEY, SMNVEV (reference sequence). The CDR3 extends over 14 amino acids. CDR3 DNA: TGTGCCAGCAGTTTCAGGGCAGATAATTCACCCTTCCACTTT. It translates to CASSFRADNSPFHF.

This chain joins TRBV27 and TRBJ2-1; unclear D gene. Germline lookup yields CDR1 MNHEY and CDR2 SMNVEV (reference sequence). Trimming removed 5 bases from V and 12 bases from J, with 17 bases in between. This CDR3 is 13 amino acids long. As DNA, the CDR3 is TGTGCCAGCAGTCCCCCTATGGCGAAACGGCAGTTCTTC. Its translation is CASSPPMAKRQFF.

V usage is TRBV19 and J usage is TRBJ1-1, with 7 bases aligning to TRBD1. Unmatched junction bases numbered 5, after V lost 4 bases and J lost 0 bases. Germline lookup yields CDR1 LNHDA and CDR2 SQIVND (reference sequence). The CDR3 runs to 15 residues. As DNA, the CDR3 is TGTGCCAGTAGTAGAAAGGACAGGCTGAACACTGAAGCTTTCTTT. Its translation is CASSRKDRLNTEAFF.

This chain uses TRBV10-3 with TRBJ2-6; D is uncertain. This CDR3 region has 17 residues. CDR1 is ENHRY, CDR2 SYGVKD, per germline. Trimming left V 5 bases short and J 5 bases short, with 19 bases between. The DNA for the CDR3 is TGTGCCATCAGTCTCACAGACTGTCAAAGTCGGGCCAACGTCCTGACTTTC. The encoded protein is CAISLTDCQSRANVLTF.

This chain joins TRBV2 and TRBJ1-1; weak D call: TRBD1 (5 bases). The CDR3 sequence is 15 residues long. Trimming shortened V by 7 bases and J by 1 base, and 16 bases separated the two germline ends. From germline, CDR1 is SNHLY and CDR2 FYNNEI. The CDR3 is CASMKGRERNTEAFF. The CDR3 nucleotides are TGTGCCAGCATGAAGGGCAGGGAGAGGAACACTGAAGCTTTCTTT.